A selection of T cell receptor beta chains follows, all from one sample in a study of blood T cell repertoires in COVID-19. Profiling relied on immunoSEQ multiplex PCR, and the TCRdb table lists in-frame clones only, not all of them. This table holds more than 250,000 clones, 85% found once. The sequenced material came from peripheral blood. Source of these receptors: a man aged 45-65 years with active or convalescent COVID-19. The CDR3 runs from the conserved cysteine through the conserved F or W. D genes are given only for firm matches. The size entry is marked missing in some rows and otherwise reads once, few, many or a size class.

cdr3_aa | cdr3_nt | j_call | d_call | v_call | clone_size
CASSRAPLAGYGYTF | TGTGCCAGTAGCCGAGCCCCCCTCGCGGGGTATGGCTACACCTTC | TRBJ1-2 | - | TRBV19 | -
CASSSRIAGEQFF | TGTGCCAGCAGCTCCCGGATAGCTGGTGAGCAGTTCTTC | TRBJ2-1 | - | TRBV3-1/TRBV3-2 | few
CAISENRRASPLHF | TGTGCCATCAGTGAGAACCGGAGGGCTTCACCCCTCCACTTT | TRBJ1-6 | - | TRBV10-3 | -
CASSYGGQGEKLFF | TGTGCCAGCAGTTACGGGGGACAGGGAGAAAAACTGTTTTTT | TRBJ1-4 | TRBD1 | TRBV6-6 | -
CASSLSGTYEQYF | TGTGCCAGCAGTTTAAGCGGGACCTACGAGCAGTACTTC | TRBJ2-7 | TRBD2 | TRBV12-3/TRBV12-4 | -
CASSQSQTGKETQYF | TGTGCCAGCAGCCAATCCCAGACAGGGAAGGAGACCCAGTACTTC | TRBJ2-5 | TRBD1 | TRBV3-1/TRBV3-2 | few
CASRETSGRETQYF | TGTGCCAGTAGGGAAACTAGCGGACGAGAGACCCAGTACTTC | TRBJ2-5 | TRBD2 | TRBV19 | -
CASSPTAPDTQYF | TGTGCCAGCAGCCCGACAGCGCCAGATACGCAGTATTTT | TRBJ2-3 | - | TRBV7-3 | -
CAWGPRGLNTEAFF | TGTGCCTGGGGACCCAGGGGGCTGAACACTGAAGCTTTCTTT | TRBJ1-1 | TRBD1 | TRBV30 | -
CASSSGVQTYGYTF | TGTGCCAGCAGCTCAGGGGTACAGACCTATGGCTACACCTTC | TRBJ1-2 | - | TRBV13 | -
CASSSRLEATEQFF | TGCGCCAGCAGCTCCCGACTAGAGGCCACTGAGCAGTTCTTC | TRBJ2-1 | - | TRBV5-1 | -
CSADRGEYTGELFF | TGCAGCGCTGACAGGGGGGAGTACACCGGGGAGCTGTTTTTT | TRBJ2-2 | TRBD1 | TRBV29-1 | once
CAWRRDRGFQETQYF | TGTGCCTGGAGACGGGACAGGGGTTTCCAAGAGACCCAGTACTTC | TRBJ2-5 | TRBD1 | TRBV30 | -
CASSLGVVGVNTGELFF | TGTGCCAGCAGCTTAGGGGTGGTTGGAGTGAACACCGGGGAGCTGTTTTTT | TRBJ2-2 | - | TRBV7-8 | -
CASSPLGPAGTNEKLFF | TGTGCCAGCAGTCCCTTGGGGCCGGCAGGAACTAATGAAAAACTGTTTTTT | TRBJ1-4 | - | TRBV6-6 | -
CASSPLGQGTNEQFF | TGTGCCAGCTCACCACTGGGCCAGGGGACCAATGAGCAGTTCTTC | TRBJ2-1 | - | TRBV18 | -
CASSLRQRTEAFF | TGTGCCAGCAGCTTAAGACAGCGCACTGAAGCTTTCTTT | TRBJ1-1 | - | TRBV7-2 | few
CASTSTGINSPLHF | TGTGCCAGCACCTCGACAGGGATCAATTCACCCCTCCACTTT | TRBJ1-6 | TRBD1 | TRBV28 | -
CASSSSIQPTYEQYF | TGTGCCAGCAGCTCAAGTATACAACCCACCTACGAGCAGTACTTC | TRBJ2-7 | - | TRBV7-6 | once
CASSRSGLADINEQFF | TGTGCCAGCAGCCGCTCCGGACTAGCGGATATCAATGAGCAGTTCTTC | TRBJ2-1 | TRBD2 | TRBV16 | -
CASSLFTSVGQREQFF | TGTGCCAGCAGCTTATTTACTAGTGTGGGCCAACGCGAGCAGTTCTTC | TRBJ2-1 | - | TRBV7-2 | -
CAQAGGAYNEQFF | TGTGCCCAGGCCGGCGGGGCCTACAATGAGCAGTTCTTC | TRBJ2-1 | - | TRBV10-3 | -
CASSYSGGQLSGYTF | TGTGCCAGCAGTTACTCGGGGGGGCAGCTGTCGGGCTACACCTTC | TRBJ1-2 | - | TRBV6-5 | -
CASSDSPRVNTIYF | TGTGCCAGCAGTGACTCTCCTAGAGTAAACACCATATATTTT | TRBJ1-3 | - | TRBV6-4 | -
CASSNGQSYEQYF | TGTGCCAGTAGTAACGGACAGAGTTACGAGCAGTACTTC | TRBJ2-7 | - | TRBV19 | -
CASSYQGQPNQPQHF | TGTGCCAGCAGCTACCAGGGACAGCCGAATCAGCCCCAGCATTTT | TRBJ1-5 | TRBD1 | TRBV5-6 | -
CASSRRLAGGPNEQFF | TGTGCCAGCAGCCGACGACTAGCGGGAGGGCCTAATGAGCAGTTCTTC | TRBJ2-1 | TRBD2 | TRBV3-1/TRBV3-2 | -
CASSLEDRTQETQYF | TGTGCCAGCAGCTTGGAAGACAGAACCCAAGAGACCCAGTACTTC | TRBJ2-5 | - | TRBV5-5 | -
CASGETYEQYF | TGTGCTAGTGGTGAGACCTACGAGCAGTACTTC | TRBJ2-7 | - | TRBV12-5 | -
CASSTGTANTEAFF | TGCGCCAGCAGTACCGGGACAGCGAACACTGAAGCTTTCTTT | TRBJ1-1 | TRBD1 | TRBV5-1 | once
CASSYAAGAQETQYF | TGTGCCAGCAGTTACGCCGCGGGGGCCCAAGAGACCCAGTACTTC | TRBJ2-5 | - | TRBV6-6 | -
CASSLSQGRDQPQHF | TGTGCCAGCAGTTTATCGCAGGGTAGGGATCAGCCCCAGCATTTT | TRBJ1-5 | - | TRBV27 | once
CASSPRAGREKLFF | TGTGCCAGCAGCCCCCGGGCGGGTAGGGAAAAACTGTTTTTT | TRBJ1-4 | - | TRBV9 | -
CASSRGLAGAGELFF | TGTGCCAGCTCACGTGGACTAGCGGGAGCCGGGGAGCTGTTTTTT | TRBJ2-2 | TRBD2 | TRBV18 | -
CASSRGTGGAGNQPQHF | TGCGCCAGCAGTAGAGGGACAGGGGGCGCCGGCAATCAGCCCCAGCATTTT | TRBJ1-5 | TRBD1 | TRBV4-1 | -
CASTATSGHQETQYF | TGTGCCAGCACTGCAACTAGCGGGCACCAAGAGACCCAGTACTTC | TRBJ2-5 | TRBD2 | TRBV2 | -